This paragraph covers one T cell receptor (beta chain) sequence. One base away lies a much larger clone, so this may be a sequencing read error. The data belong to a study of lung T cells in sarcoidosis with Löfgren's syndrome. Study summary: Löfgren's syndrome patients were the main repertoire analysis focus.

TCRdb redid the calling of the reads with MiXCR, one entry per CDR3 protein. The sample carries fewer than 80,000 distinct CDR3 sequences, 21% recorded once. The germline gives CDR1 MNHNY, CDR2 SVGAGI (reference sequence). This CDR3 has 18 amino acids. Unmatched junction bases numbered 14, after V lost 0 bases and J lost 10 bases. Sequencing was done on a sample of CD4+ T cells from PBMCs. The sequence was obtained from a human donor with sarcoidosis (Löfgren's syndrome or another form), or a control subject (not recorded which). The V gene is TRBV6-6, the J gene TRBJ2-2, with TRBD1 matching 10 bases. The CDR3: CASSYSAGQGLAPKELFF. In DNA, the CDR3 is TGTGCCAGCAGTTACTCAGCGGGACAGGGGTTGGCGCCGAAGGAGCTGTTTTTT.